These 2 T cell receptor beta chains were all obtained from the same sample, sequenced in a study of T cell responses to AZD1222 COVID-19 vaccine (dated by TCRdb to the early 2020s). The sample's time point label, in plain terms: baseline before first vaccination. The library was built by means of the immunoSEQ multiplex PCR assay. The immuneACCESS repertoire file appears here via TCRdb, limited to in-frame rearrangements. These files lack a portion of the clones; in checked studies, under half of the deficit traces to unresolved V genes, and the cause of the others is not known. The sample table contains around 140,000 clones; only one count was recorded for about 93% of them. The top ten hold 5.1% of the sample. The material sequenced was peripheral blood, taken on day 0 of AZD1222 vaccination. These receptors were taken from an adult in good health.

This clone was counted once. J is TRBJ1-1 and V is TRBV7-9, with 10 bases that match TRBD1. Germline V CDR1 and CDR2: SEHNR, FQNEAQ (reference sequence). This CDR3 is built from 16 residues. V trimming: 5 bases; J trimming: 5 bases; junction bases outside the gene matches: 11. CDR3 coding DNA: TGTGCCAGCAGCCAGACGGCTGGACAGGGGGGGACTGAAGCTTTCTTT. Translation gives CASSQTAGQGGTEAFF.

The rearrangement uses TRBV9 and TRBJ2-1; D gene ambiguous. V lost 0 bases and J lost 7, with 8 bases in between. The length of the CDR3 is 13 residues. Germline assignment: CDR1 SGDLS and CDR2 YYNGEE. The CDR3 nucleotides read TGTGCCAGCAGCGTAGTTGCGATGAATGAGCAGTTCTTC. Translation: CASSVVAMNEQFF. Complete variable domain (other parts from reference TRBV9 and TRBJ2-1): DSGVTQTPKHLITATGQRVTLRCSPRSGDLSVYWYQQSLDQGLQFLIQYYNGEERAKGNILERFSAQQFPDLHSELNLSSLELGDSALYFCASSVVAMNEQFFGPGTRLTVL.